This T cell receptor beta chain was recorded in a study of T cells in Graves' hyperthyroidism and ophthalmopathy. Notes on the study in general: Expanded thyroid clonotypes (above 0.001) were mostly also found in blood. Stable hyperthyroidism was separated from ophthalmopathy by a model based on 13 V-J features.

Amplified TCR beta CDR3 regions came from RNA transcripts. The TCR CDR3 first-round RT-PCR relied on the HTBI primer set. A single record per CDR3 protein comes from TCRdb applying MiXCR to the multiplex PCR reads. The data show around 350,000 distinct CDR3 sequences, more than 12% seen once. This CDR3 comprises 13 residues. Trimming shortened V by 6 bases and J by 4 bases, and 15 bases separated the two germline ends. Germline CDR1 and CDR2: DFQATT and SNEGSKA (reference sequence). Clinical Activity Scores of at least 3, NOSPECS grades of at least 4 and durations under 3 months characterized ophthalmopathy patients. This clonotype was recorded many times. The antigen is not known.

Material for sequencing was blood. This chain links TRBV20-1 with TRBJ2-5; TRBD2 is a possible D gene (6 bases). This clonotype was obtained from a woman in her twenties or thirties with Graves' ophthalmopathy. The CDR3 DNA sequence: TGCAGTGCCGGGACTGCCTCGAGAGAGACCCAGTACTTC. As protein: CSAGTASRETQYF.